This TCR beta chain was retrieved from a study of beta chain features in type 1 diabetes. Whole-study findings and limits: Type 1 diabetes patients showed a moderate but significant shortening of TCRB CDR3s in all four CD4+ subsets. There was no resolution here of whether HLA type influences TCRB rearrangement.

In regard to this clone: What it binds is unknown.

Sampling consisted of one heparinised blood draw per donor, averaging approximately 120 mL. What was sequenced were expressed TCRB transcripts, since all of the isolated RNA had been reverse transcribed. The repertoire was sequenced with immunoSEQ multiplex PCR; TCRdb's copy has only in-frame clones and lacks some. The sample contains under 300,000 clones, roughly 14% of which appear only once. V gave up 2 bases and J gave up 5 bases, with 10 bases separating them. The CDR3 length is 13 residues. Germline V gene data show CDR1 as SEHNR and CDR2 as FQNEAQ (reference sequence). Sequencing was performed on naive CD4+ T cells from blood. The chain is built from TRBV7-9 and TRBJ2-7; D is perhaps TRBD1 (6 bases). This sequence originates from a man under 40 with type 1 diabetes. CDR3 loop: CASSLNRDHEQYF. CDR3 nucleotide sequence: TGTGCCAGCAGCTTAAACAGGGACCACGAGCAGTACTTC.